Below are 32 T cell receptor beta chains sequenced from a single sample in a study of tumor-infiltrating lymphocytes in primary liver carcinoma. The source material, 20-30 mg of unsorted bulk tissue, was used to co-extract RNA and DNA. From about 530 ng total RNA, TCR beta cDNA was generated with a primer in the constant region. Construction of TCR beta libraries relied on three successive nested multiplex PCR rounds employing slightly modified ARM-PCR. Amplification in the first two PCR rounds was performed using TRBV1-TRBV30 forward primers and a C-beta reverse primer for about 10 cycles each. TCRdb fed the multiplex PCR reads into MiXCR, producing one record per CDR3 protein. The sample records 40,000 to 60,000 distinct CDR3 sequences, over 65% being singletons. Input material: liver tumor tissue from sampling region 5. As to subset: tumor region T5, tumor centre. These receptors came from a man between 40 and 49 years old with primary liver carcinoma and hepatitis B virus infection.

About this clonotype: The germline gene is not matched at one end of the junction; a read error may be the cause. The genes are TRBV20-1 and TRBJ2-7, with D perhaps TRBD2 (6 bases). The germline gives CDR1 DFQATT, CDR2 SNEGSKA (reference sequence). This CDR3 has 16 amino acids. In DNA, the CDR3 is TGCAGTGCTAGAGCGTCGGAGGTAGCGGACTCCTACGAGCATTACTTC. The encoded protein is CSARASEVADSYEHYF.

This clonotype came up many times. One junction end does not reproduce the germline sequence, and a read error may be involved. The genes are TRBV4-1 and TRBJ2-2; a weak D match, TRBD2 (6 bases). Germline V gene data show CDR1 as MGHRA and CDR2 as YSYEKL. The CDR3 length is 14 residues. CDR3 sequence: CAGSQDSGAGGLFF. CDR3 coding DNA: TGCGCCGGCAGCCAAGACAGTGGGGCCGGGGGGCTGTTTTTT.

Sample share makes this clonotype medium-sized. This rearrangement joins TRBV11-2 to TRBJ2-7; 7 bases align to TRBD2. V was pared by 4 bases and J by 0 bases, with 6 bases of the junction left unmatched. The length of the CDR3 is 15 residues. Germline lookup yields CDR1 SGHAT and CDR2 FQNNGV. CDR3 protein: CASSSSGGDSYEQYF. In DNA form, the CDR3 reads TGTGCCAGCAGCTCGTCTGGGGGGGACTCCTACGAGCAGTACTTC.

In nucleotides, the CDR3 is TGCAGCGTGGGGCCTCCTTACAGCTCCTACAATGAGCGATTCTTC. Translated: CSVGPPYSSYNERFF. This chain uses TRBV29-1 with TRBJ2-1; TRBD1 might be the D (5 bases). CDR1 is SQVTM and CDR2 is ANQGSEA in the germline V gene. CDR3 length: 15 residues. Between the trimmed V and J ends, which lost 6 bases and 16 bases, there was a span of 31 bases.

As to this clonotype: The junction differs from germline at one of its ends, possibly a read error. This chain links TRBV11-2 with TRBJ1-2; D unresolved. The CDR3 extends over 15 amino acids. In germline, CDR1 is SGHAT, CDR2 FQNNGV. CDR3: CASSLVPDANYGRTF. The CDR3 DNA reads as TGTGCCAGCAGCTTAGTGCCCGATGCTAACTATGGCCGCACCTTT.

With regard to this clonotype: Mismatch with germline at one junction end may stem from a read error. The chain recombines TRBV6-5 with TRBJ2-1; the D gene is possibly TRBD1 (5 bases). This CDR3 contains 15 residues. CDR1 and CDR2 (germline): MNHEY, SVGAGI. The CDR3 protein is CVSREYRNSYNEHFF. CDR3 bases: TGTGTCAGCAGGGAATACAGGAACTCCTACAATGAGCACTTCTTC.

Concerning this clonotype: This CDR3 is missing its conserved last phenylalanine or tryptophan, likely due to a read error. The gene calls are TRBV4-1 and TRBJ2-5, with D tentatively TRBD1 (6 bases). The CDR3 runs to 13 residues. Germline lookup yields CDR1 MGHRA and CDR2 YSYEKL. The CDR3 here is CASRQGKGGTQYI. CDR3 in DNA: TGCGCCAGCAGACAAGGGAAAGGGGGGACCCAGTACATC.

The chain links TRBV10-3 to TRBJ2-1; perhaps TRBD2 as D (5 bases). CDR3 length: 13 residues. The germline V and J ends were trimmed by 9 bases and 4 bases, with 13 bases remaining between them. Germline CDR1 ENHRY, CDR2 SYGVKD. CDR3: CAISTEEYNEQFF. For the CDR3, the DNA is TGTGCCATTAGTACGGAGGAGTACAATGAGCAGTTCTTC.

Only a few counts were recorded for this clonotype. Sequence at one end of the junction differs from germline and may be a read error. J is TRBJ2-2 and V is TRBV11-1; tentative D call: TRBD2 (5 bases). This CDR3 spans 15 amino acids. Germline CDR1 is SGHAT and CDR2 is FQDESV (reference sequence). The CDR3: CASGAGGLNTRELFF. DNA for the CDR3: TGTGCCAGCGGAGCAGGAGGCCTGAACACCAGGGAGCTGTTTTTT.

Regarding this clonotype: It may be a read error: a sequence one base away is much more abundant. This chain joins TRBV28 and TRBJ1-5, with 8 bases aligning to TRBD1. The CDR3 consists of 14 residues. The germline gives CDR1 MDHEN, CDR2 SYDVKM. This CDR3 reads CASSLAGGNRPQHF. The CDR3 DNA is TGTGCCAGCAGTTTAGCAGGGGGCAATCGGCCCCAGCATTTT. Supplemented by reference TRBV28 and TRBJ1-5, the full variable domain reads DVKVTQSSRYLVKRTGEKVFLECVQDMDHENMFWYRQDPGLGLRLIYFSYDVKMKEKGDIPEGYSVSREKKERFSLILESASTNQTSMYLCASSLAGGNRPQHFGDGTRLSIL.

With regard to this clonotype: Since a much larger clone is just one base distant, this may be a read error. V gene TRBV24-1 combines with J gene TRBJ2-1; D might be TRBD2 (5 bases). The ends were cut back, 4 bases at V and 11 bases at J, with 23 bases in the middle. The length of the CDR3 is 16 residues. Germline V gene lookup returns CDR1 KGHDR and CDR2 SFDVKD. As DNA, the CDR3 is TGTGCCACCAGTGAGCCCCGAACCGGAGGCGTTAATAAGCAGTTCTTC. As protein: CATSEPRTGGVNKQFF.

To note about this clonotype: This may arise from a read error, as a much more abundant clone is one base away. V usage is TRBV7-9 and J usage is TRBJ1-2; D not resolved. Trimming shortened V by 5 bases and J by 2 bases, and 12 bases separated the two germline ends. Germline lookup yields CDR1 SEHNR and CDR2 FQNEAQ (reference sequence). This CDR3 comprises 14 residues. The CDR3 is CASSESRGNYGYTF. As DNA, the CDR3 is TGTGCCAGCAGCGAGTCAAGAGGGAACTATGGCTACACCTTC.

The chain has TRBV19 and TRBJ1-5; maybe TRBD1 (6 bases). CDR3 length: 15 amino acids. Germline V gene sequence: CDR1 LNHDA, CDR2 SQIVND (reference sequence). Between the trimmed V and J ends, which lost 6 bases and 5 bases, there was a span of 17 bases. This CDR3 reads CASSPLDRWDQPQHF. The CDR3 nucleotides read TGTGCCAGTAGCCCCCTCGACAGGTGGGATCAGCCCCAGCATTTT.

This clonotype was detected once. At one of its ends the junction is not consistent with the germline gene, which may arise from a read error. The rearrangement joins TRBV11-2 to TRBJ2-7, with 11 bases that match TRBD2. The CDR3 totals 18 residues. Looked up from germline, CDR1 is SGHAT and CDR2 is FQNNGV. The CDR3 region is CAGSLSVGLAGGWYEQYF. The CDR3 DNA reads TGTGCCGGCAGCTTATCCGTTGGATTAGCGGGAGGGTGGTACGAGCAGTACTTC. Together with reference TRBV11-2 and TRBJ2-7, the CDR3 gives the full variable domain: EAGVAQSPRYKIIEKRQSVAFWCNPISGHATLYWYQQILGQGPKLLIQFQNNGVVDDSQLPKDRFSAERLKGVDSTLKIQPAKLEDSAVYLCAGSLSVGLAGGWYEQYFGPGTRLTVT.

Details on this clonotype: The junction shows a germline mismatch at one end, possibly a read error. V is TRBV11-2 and J is TRBJ1-1; a possible D gene is TRBD1 (5 bases). Germline CDR1 SGHAT, CDR2 FQNNGV. The CDR3 loop spans 16 amino acids. In DNA, the CDR3 is TGTGCCAGCAGCCCTTTGTCGGACACCATGAACACTGAAGCTTACTTT. This sequence encodes CASSPLSDTMNTEAYF.

The chain uses TRBV4-1 and TRBJ2-1; D not resolved. The CDR3 is 16 residues long. Germline V gene data show CDR1 as MGHRA and CDR2 as YSYEKL. Trimming left V 6 bases short and J 0 bases short, with 15 bases between. The CDR3 protein is CASSPHARSSYNEQFF. CDR3 nucleotides: TGCGCCAGCAGTCCCCATGCGCGCAGCTCCTACAATGAGCAGTTCTTC.

This clonotype showed up just once. The CDR3 end shows no conserved phenylalanine or tryptophan, and so a read error is likely. The chain uses TRBV10-1 and TRBJ1-5; no clear D gene. CDR1 is WNHNN and CDR2 is SYGVQD in the germline V gene (reference sequence). The CDR3 totals 12 residues. Trimming removed 2 bases at V and 5 bases at J, with 4 bases between. CDR3: CASSEGDQPQHY. In DNA, the CDR3 is TGCGCCAGCAGTGAGGGAGATCAGCCCCAGCATTAT.

This clonotype was recorded at least ten times. This sequence joins TRBV28 and TRBJ2-1, with D uncertain. This CDR3 has 14 residues. V was pared by 3 bases and J by 0 bases, with 6 bases between. The germline gives CDR1 MDHEN, CDR2 SYDVKM. Here the CDR3 reads CASSFRNSYNEQFF. The CDR3 DNA follows: TGTGCCAGCAGTTTCAGAAACTCCTACAATGAGCAGTTCTTC.

This chain uses TRBV29-1 with TRBJ2-1, with 7 bases fitting TRBD2. Germline CDR1 SQVTM, CDR2 ANQGSEA. This CDR3 region has 12 residues. This chain's CDR3 is CGGAGDLREQFF. In DNA form, the CDR3 reads TGCGGTGGGGCGGGAGACTTACGTGAGCAGTTCTTC.

This chain's CDR3 is CAISEGGGPYTQYF. The CDR3 DNA follows: TGCGCCATCAGCGAGGGAGGGGGGCCATATACGCAGTATTTT. The V call is TRBV10-1, the J call TRBJ2-3; D possibly corresponds to TRBD2 (7 bases). The V gene lost 10 bases and the J gene lost 7 bases, with 21 bases spanning the gap. This CDR3 comprises 14 residues. CDR1 is WNHNN, CDR2 SYGVQD, per germline (reference sequence).

In regard to this clonotype: This may be a read error, as it is one base from a much larger clone. This chain connects TRBV21-1 to TRBJ2-2; TRBD1 is taken as the D call from the table, unchecked against the DNA. TRBV21-1 has pseudogene status. This CDR3 comprises 17 residues. In DNA form, the CDR3 reads TGTGCCAGCAGCAAAAGACTAGGACAGGTGAACACCGGGGAGCTGTTTTTT. It specifies CASSKRLGQVNTGELFF.

As regards this clonotype: One junction end disagrees with the germline gene, perhaps due to a read error. This chain uses TRBV4-1 with TRBJ2-2, with 10 nucleotides matching TRBD2. The length of the CDR3 is 15 residues. In germline, CDR1 is MGHRA, CDR2 YSYEKL. The CDR3 nucleotides read TGCGCCAGCAGTCTAGCGGGAGATGTCACCCGGGGGCTGCTTTTT. It specifies CASSLAGDVTRGLLF.

Concerning this clonotype: The junction shows a germline mismatch at one end, possibly a read error. CDR3 bases: TGTACCAGCAGTCCCCTAGCGAATTACAACGAGCAGTTCTTC. It is translated as CTSSPLANYNEQFF. The gene calls are TRBV6-5 and TRBJ2-1, with a possible D match to TRBD2 (6 bases). The V gene's germline CDR1 is MNHEY and CDR2 SVGAGI. This CDR3 is built from 14 residues.

On this clonotype itself: Relative to the germline gene, one junction end is altered; a read error may explain this. This chain uses TRBV11-2 with TRBJ2-7, with TRBD2 identical over 8 bases. The CDR3 loop spans 15 amino acids. Germline V lookup: CDR1 SGHAT, CDR2 FQNNGV. The CDR3 DNA is TGTGCCAGCAGCTCAACCCGGGGGGGAAAATACGAGCAGTATTTC. It codes for CASSSTRGGKYEQYF. The full variable domain, rest sourced from reference TRBV11-2 and TRBJ2-7, is EAGVAQSPRYKIIEKRQSVAFWCNPISGHATLYWYQQILGQGPKLLIQFQNNGVVDDSQLPKDRFSAERLKGVDSTLKIQPAKLEDSAVYLCASSSTRGGKYEQYFGPGTRLTVT.

Worth noting for this clonotype: A junction boundary mismatches the germline segment, possibly from a read error. The chain employs TRBV11-2 and TRBJ2-5; 8 bases fit TRBD1. The CDR3 length is 14 residues. CDR1 and CDR2 (germline): SGHAT, FQNNGV. DNA for the CDR3: TGTGCCTGCAGCTTAGGGACAGGACAAGAGACCCAGTACTTC. The encoded protein is CACSLGTGQETQYF.

The gene calls are TRBV6-2 or TRBV6-3 and TRBJ2-7; TRBD1 matches 8 bases. This CDR3 comprises 14 residues. CDR1 is MNHEY and CDR2 is SVGEGT in the germline V gene. This CDR3 reads CATMEDRDPYEQYF. CDR3 in DNA: TGTGCTACCATGGAGGACAGGGACCCCTACGAGCAGTACTTC.

Of note for this clonotype: A much more abundant neighbour one base away suggests this may be a read error. The rearrangement joins TRBV5-4 to TRBJ2-3, with a tentative D call TRBD2 (6 bases). CDR1 is SGHNT, CDR2 YYREEE, per germline (reference sequence). The CDR3 is 15 residues long. The CDR3 reads CTSSLGIAVTDTQYF. The CDR3, as DNA: TGTACCAGCAGCTTGGGAATAGCGGTCACAGATACGCAGTATTTT. The full variable domain, with the rest looked up from reference TRBV5-4 and TRBJ2-3, is ETGVTQSPTHLIKTRGQQVTLRCSSQSGHNTVSWYQQALGQGPQFIFQYYREEENGRGNFPPRFSGLQFPNYSSELNVNALELDDSALYLCTSSLGIAVTDTQYFGPGTRLTVL.

This clonotype was observed many times. The chain employs TRBV6-6 and TRBJ2-1; D not certain. Per the germline V gene, CDR1 is MNHNY and CDR2 is SVGAGI (reference sequence). The CDR3 is 13 amino acids. The germline V and J ends were trimmed by 4 bases and 0 bases, with 4 bases remaining between them. The CDR3 loop is CASSSPSYNEQFF. Here the CDR3 DNA reads TGTGCCAGCAGTTCCCCCTCCTACAATGAGCAGTTCTTC.

J is TRBJ1-1 and V is TRBV6-5; D not resolved. The CDR3 sequence is 15 residues long. Germline lookup yields CDR1 MNHEY and CDR2 SVGAGI. V lost 6 bases, J lost 0 bases, and 14 bases lay in between. CDR3 nucleotides: TGTGCCAGCAGAGACACTGGGATAGTGAACACTGAAGCTTTCTTT. As protein: CASRDTGIVNTEAFF.

On this clonotype itself: One end of the junction is discordant with germline, which a read error may explain. V and J are TRBV5-1 and TRBJ2-3, with 12 bases aligning to TRBD2. Germline loops: CDR1 SGHRS, CDR2 YFSETQ. The CDR3 has 15 residues. CDR3 sequence: CANSLLAGGTDTQYF. The CDR3 bases are TGCGCCAACAGCTTACTAGCGGGAGGCACAGATACGCAATATTTT.

The rearrangement links TRBV4-1 to TRBJ1-5, with 10 bases aligning to TRBD1. This CDR3 region has 14 residues. Per the germline V gene, CDR1 is MGHRA and CDR2 is YSYEKL. Trimming cost V 9 bases and J 9 bases; bases outside gene matches: 11. The CDR3 DNA is TGCGCCAGTGGCCGCGGACAGGGGGATCCGCCCCAGCATTTT. This gives the protein CASGRGQGDPPQHF.

The rearrangement joins TRBV6-5 to TRBJ2-2; the D is unclear. The V end lost 9 bases, the J end lost 8 bases, and 19 bases lay between the germline ends. The CDR3 is 14 residues long. The germline V gene encodes CDR1 MNHEY and CDR2 SVGAGI. The CDR3 sequence: CASRASEGRGELFF. The CDR3 nucleotides read TGTGCCAGTAGAGCCAGTGAAGGTCGGGGGGAGCTGTTTTTT.